The entry below gives a single T cell receptor beta chain sequence along with its context. These data come from a study of cytomegalovirus exposure and HLA in healthy donors. For the study at large: Counted in an early data release were 85 million or so unique TCRs from HLA-typed donors. The Caucasian-associated ancestry cluster held less than 85% of a few hundred genotyped donors.

This CDR3 is built from 15 residues. From germline, CDR1 is SGHNT and CDR2 YENEEA. The germline V and J ends were trimmed by 2 bases and 2 bases, with 9 bases remaining between them. This PCR relied on a set of 60 Vbeta primers and 13 Jbeta primers. The data were produced by immunoSEQ multiplex PCR, yet TCRdb's version contains in-frame clones alone and is incomplete. Its clone listing holds some 70,000 clones. The sample comprised PBMCs. The chain couples TRBV11-3 to TRBJ2-2; D is perhaps TRBD2 (5 bases). The sequence derives from a female donor in good health and CMV-seropositive. The DNA for the CDR3 is TGTGCCAGCAGCTTATCTAGCCCAAACACCGGGGAGCTGTTTTTT. This translates into CASSLSSPNTGELFF.